Sequencing of this T cell receptor (beta chain) was carried out in a study of cytomegalovirus exposure and HLA in healthy donors. Findings and limits, study-wide: Three chains linked to CMV were shown in vitro to be specific for CMV antigens. Segments of the TCR beta V type were, in most cases, productive about 87% or about 30% of the time in an earlier analysis. The majority of CMV-associated TCR beta chains were reported as apparently HLA-restricted in a later analysis.

In the PCR, 60 Vbeta and 13 Jbeta primers were used. Profiled with immunoSEQ multiplex PCR; TCRdb holds only in-frame clones, not every one. Among around 130,000 clones, more than 8% were seen once, and the ten largest hold about 5.5%. A remark on this clone: Its antigen remains unidentified.

The length of the CDR3 is 15 residues. From germline, CDR1 is SGHRS and CDR2 YFSETQ. Germline trimming cut 5 bases from V and 6 bases from J; bases unmatched to any gene: 7. Sequencing input: PBMCs. The chain is built from TRBV5-1 and TRBJ2-1, with 11 bases fitting TRBD2. The sequence was obtained from a middle-aged man in good health and CMV-seronegative. The CDR3 DNA sequence: TGCGCCAGCAGTCCTAGCGGGGGGCAGGTCAATGAGCAGTTCTTC. It yields the protein CASSPSGGQVNEQFF. Full variable domain (remainder filled in from reference TRBV5-1 and TRBJ2-1): KAGVTQTPRYLIKTRGQQVTLSCSPISGHRSVSWYQQTPGQGLQFLFEYFSETQRNKGNFPGRFSGRQFSNSRSEMNVSTLELGDSALYLCASSPSGGQVNEQFFGPGTRLTVL.